The 7 T cell receptor beta chains in this list originate from one sample, sequenced in a study of T cell repertoires in cytomegalovirus infection. MiXCR, run by TCRdb on the reads, gives a single entry per CDR3 protein. The data show approximately 250,000 distinct CDR3 sequences, roughly 22% seen once. The sequenced sample consisted of CD8+ T cells from PBMCs. The receptors were sampled from a human donor in good health (CMV status not recorded). Some clones in this sample may be carry-over from other donors' samples.

This chain links TRBV24-1 with TRBJ2-2; D not certain. The CDR3 extends over 12 amino acids. The germline V gene encodes CDR1 KGHDR and CDR2 SFDVKD. V lost 5 bases and J lost 7, with 7 bases in between. The CDR3 DNA is TGTGCCACCAGTGTACCGAACGGGGAGCTGTTTTTT. It codes for CATSVPNGELFF.

The CDR3 sequence is CASSWGGAIDTQYF. For the CDR3, the DNA is TGTGCCAGCAGTTGGGGGGGAGCTATAGATACGCAGTATTTT. The chain couples TRBV12-3 or TRBV12-4 to TRBJ2-3; 7 bases match TRBD2. The V segment lost 4 bases and the J segment 5 bases; nucleotides outside the gene matches: 6. CDR3 length: 14 residues.

The chain uses TRBV25-1 and TRBJ2-2; possibly TRBD1 or TRBD2 for D (5 bases each). CDR3 length: 14 amino acids. CDR1 MGHDK and CDR2 SYGVNS come from the germline V gene. V lost 6 bases, J lost 3 bases, and 11 bases lay in between. The CDR3 DNA is TGTGCCAGCAGGGGGGTGTGGGACACCGGGGAGCTGTTTTTT. Protein sequence: CASRGVWDTGELFF.

This clonotype has a handful of counts. The V gene is TRBV15, the J gene TRBJ2-3; D is perhaps TRBD1 (7 bases). With 8 bases removed from V and 4 bases from J, the gap between germline ends came to 10 bases. The germline gives CDR1 LNHNV, CDR2 YYDKDF (reference sequence). The CDR3 has 12 residues. The CDR3 reads CATGGGPDTQYF. The CDR3 coding sequence is TGTGCCACCGGAGGGGGCCCAGATACGCAGTATTTT.

The gene calls are TRBV29-1 and TRBJ1-2; D is unresolved. Trimming cost V 4 bases and J 0 bases, with 12 bases left between them. The CDR3 covers 14 residues. In germline, CDR1 is SQVTM, CDR2 ANQGSEA. CDR3: CSVGWTAANYGYTF. The CDR3 DNA is TGCAGCGTTGGGTGGACCGCAGCTAACTATGGCTACACCTTC. The full variable domain, in which reference TRBV29-1 and TRBJ1-2 provide the parts outside the CDR3, is SAVISQKPSRDICQRGTSLTIQCQVDSQVTMMFWYRQQPGQSLTLIATANQGSEATYESGFVIDKFPISRPNLTFSTLTVSNMSPEDSSIYLCSVGWTAANYGYTFGSGTRLTVV.

This clonotype appeared many times. V usage is TRBV7-9 and J usage is TRBJ2-1; 11 positions match TRBD2. The CDR3 runs 13 residues. The V segment lost 5 bases and the J segment 8 bases; nucleotides outside the gene matches: 2. CDR1 and CDR2 from the germline V gene are SEHNR and FQNEAQ (reference sequence). CDR3 sequence: CASSPTSGDEQFF. The CDR3 DNA is TGTGCCAGCAGCCCGACTAGCGGGGATGAGCAGTTCTTC.

On this clonotype itself: Given a much more abundant clone one base away, this may be a read error. The rearrangement uses TRBV7-4 and TRBJ2-1; 11 bases are a match to TRBD1. The junction had 13 bases not matched to a gene; V was cut back by 6 bases and J by 12 bases. This CDR3 comprises 15 residues. Looked up from germline, CDR1 is SGHVT and CDR2 is SQSDAQ. CDR3 sequence (DNA): TGTGCCAGCAGGGGAGGGACAGGGGGAACCTATGGGCAGTTCTTC. Translation: CASRGGTGGTYGQFF. Full variable domain (rest looked up from reference TRBV7-4 and TRBJ2-1): GAGVSQSPRYKVAKRGRDVALRCDSISGHVTLYWYRQTLGQGSEVLTYSQSDAQRDKSGRPSGRFSAERPERSVSTLKIQRTEQGDSAVYLCASRGGTGGTYGQFFGPGTRLTVL.